This is a list of T cell receptor beta chains from one sample in a study of blood T cell repertoires in COVID-19. Sequencing used immunoSEQ multiplex PCR; TCRdb keeps in-frame clones, though not all of them. The sample shows tens of thousands of clones, around 87% of them seen only once. Input material: peripheral blood. Receptors were obtained from a woman at least 80 years old with active COVID-19. Both conserved end residues are part of each CDR3. A D gene is named only where the DNA matches it firmly. Not all rows give a size; the values are once, few, many and, for expanded clones, a class.

>-|once|TRBJ1-2|TRBV5-1
TGCGCCAGCAGCTTGACAGGAGACCCTAACTATGGCTACACCTTC
CASSLTGDPNYGYTF
>-|-|TRBJ1-3|TRBV5-5
TGTGCCAGCAGCTGGCACGCGGAGGGAAACACCATATATTTT
CASSWHAEGNTIYF
>TRBD1|-|TRBJ2-7|TRBV7-2
TGTGCCAGCAACCCCAGGGGGATGGCTCCCTACGAGCAGTACTTC
CASNPRGMAPYEQYF
>-|-|TRBJ1-4|TRBV12-3/TRBV12-4
TGTGCCAGCAGTTCACAGGGCGAACTGTTTTTT
CASSSQGELFF
>-|-|TRBJ1-5|TRBV12-3/TRBV12-4
TGTGCCAGTACGACAGCTCCAGGTCAGCCCCAGCATTTT
CASTTAPGQPQHF
>-|-|TRBJ1-5|TRBV28
TGTGCCAGCAGTGATAACACAGGGACCAATCAGCCCCAGCATTTT
CASSDNTGTNQPQHF
>TRBD2|-|TRBJ2-5|TRBV7-2
TGTGCCAGCAGCGGGGGACTAGCGGAGGAGACCCAGTACTTC
CASSGGLAEETQYF
>TRBD1|-|TRBJ1-4|TRBV19
TGTGCCAGTAGTATCGGGACAGTGGGGACAACTAATGAAAAACTGTTTTTT
CASSIGTVGTTNEKLFF
>TRBD2|-|TRBJ2-5|TRBV7-3
TGTGCCAGCAGCTTAGGGGAGGGCGAGACCCAGTACTTC
CASSLGEGETQYF
>TRBD2|-|TRBJ2-1|TRBV6-2/TRBV6-3
TGTGCCAGCAGTTTTGCGGGGGGGATCAACAATGAGCAGTTCTTC
CASSFAGGINNEQFF
>TRBD1|-|TRBJ2-3|TRBV7-2
TGTGCCAGCAGCGCAGACGGGACAGGGTTATCAGATACGCAGTATTTT
CASSADGTGLSDTQYF
>-|-|TRBJ1-2|TRBV5-1
TGCGCCAGCAGCCAGGACATCAACTATGGCTACACCTTC
CASSQDINYGYTF
>TRBD1|few|TRBJ2-5|TRBV2
TGTGCCAGCGGGTCCCGTAGGGGGCTTGGGGAGACCCAGTACTTC
CASGSRRGLGETQYF
>-|-|TRBJ1-1|TRBV11-2
TGTGCCAGCAGCTTAGTGCAGGGCCTGAACACTGAAGCTTTCTTT
CASSLVQGLNTEAFF
>TRBD1|-|TRBJ2-3|TRBV19
TGTGCCAGTAGTATGGTGCGACAGGGTGGAGATACGCAGTATTTT
CASSMVRQGGDTQYF
>-|-|TRBJ2-2|TRBV7-9
TGTGCCAGCAGCTTAGTGAGGGTTGACACCGGGGAGCTGTTTTTT
CASSLVRVDTGELFF
>-|-|TRBJ2-1|TRBV27
TGTGCCAGCAGTGTCCCTAGCCGGGTACCCTACAATGAGCAGTTCTTC
CASSVPSRVPYNEQFF
>-|-|TRBJ1-4|TRBV5-1
TGCGCCAGCAGCTTGGTAGGCGGGGTTAATGAAAAACTGTTTTTT
CASSLVGGVNEKLFF
>TRBD1|-|TRBJ2-5|TRBV18
TGTGCCAGCTCACCACCCGGGACAGGGCGAGAGACCCAGTACTTC
CASSPPGTGRETQYF
>TRBD2|-|TRBJ2-3|TRBV5-4
TGTGCCAGCAGCTTGGCGGGCGGGGGACCTCAACGGGATACGCAGTATTTT
CASSLAGGGPQRDTQYF
>TRBD1|-|TRBJ2-3|TRBV18
TGTGCCAGCTCATCGGGACAGGGGGGTGCAGATACGCAGTATTTT
CASSSGQGGADTQYF
>-|-|TRBJ2-7|TRBV12-5
TGTGCTAGTGGTTTGTTCAGGGCGCAGGGCCCCAACTACGAGCAGTACTTC
CASGLFRAQGPNYEQYF
>-|once|TRBJ1-1|TRBV6-1
TGTGCCAGCAGTGATCGGAGAGGTTGGGGCGCTGAAGCTTTCTTT
CASSDRRGWGAEAFF
>-|-|TRBJ1-2|TRBV24-1
TGTGCCACCAGTGAAGCAGGGGCCGTCTATGGCTACACCTTC
CATSEAGAVYGYTF
>-|-|TRBJ2-7|TRBV5-1
TGCGCCAGCAGCTTCGAGAGTAATGCCTACGAGCAGTACTTC
CASSFESNAYEQYF
>TRBD2|once|TRBJ2-7|TRBV5-6
TGTGCCAGCAGCGCCCTTAGCGGGGTGCCCTACGAGCAGTACTTC
CASSALSGVPYEQYF
>TRBD1|-|TRBJ1-2|TRBV5-6
TGTGCCAGCAGCCCAGGGACAGGGGGCGCCGATGGCTACACCTTC
CASSPGTGGADGYTF
>-|once|TRBJ2-7|TRBV3-1/TRBV3-2
TGTGCCAGCAGCCAAGCGAGAGGGCTCAGCTACGAGCAGTACTTC
CASSQARGLSYEQYF
>TRBD1|-|TRBJ1-1|TRBV10-3
TGTGCCATCGGGACAGGTGTGGTGAACACTGAAGCTTTCTTT
CAIGTGVVNTEAFF
>TRBD2|-|TRBJ2-7|TRBV7-2
TGTGCCAGCAGCTTAGAGAGCGGCGGGGGAGGGAACGTTGGTCACGAGCAGTACTTC
CASSLESGGGGNVGHEQYF
>-|-|TRBJ1-2|TRBV30
TGTGCCTGGAGTGTACGGGGGGAGAGGGGCTACACCTTC
CAWSVRGERGYTF